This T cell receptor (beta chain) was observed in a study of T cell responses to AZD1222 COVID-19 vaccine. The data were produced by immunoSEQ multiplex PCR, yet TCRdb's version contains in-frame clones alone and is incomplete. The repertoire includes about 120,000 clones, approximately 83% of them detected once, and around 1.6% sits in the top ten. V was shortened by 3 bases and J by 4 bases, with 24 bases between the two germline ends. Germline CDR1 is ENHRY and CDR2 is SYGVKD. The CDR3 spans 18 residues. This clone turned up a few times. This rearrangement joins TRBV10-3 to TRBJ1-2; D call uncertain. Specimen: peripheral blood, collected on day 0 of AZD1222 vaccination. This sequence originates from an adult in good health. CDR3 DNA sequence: TGTGCCATCAGTGACATAAAACACAGTGTACTAGAAGGCTATGGCTACACCTTC. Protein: CAISDIKHSVLEGYGYTF.